These T cell receptor beta chains were read from a single sample in a study of Tregs in tolerant kidney transplant recipients. Generated by immunoSEQ multiplex PCR, the TCRdb table keeps only in-frame clones and is missing some. The sample holds tens of thousands of clones; nearly 97% are singletons and the top ten take approximately 0.41%. No antigen is known for these receptors. The sample comprised Tregs from blood cultured with allogeneic cells. The receptors originated from a human donor in good health. Each CDR3 is given with its conserved first and last residue. The D gene is left open where the match is weak. Clone size is not always given. Where it is, it says once, few, many or a class for expanded clones.

CDR3aa,CDR3nt,abundance,j_gene,d_gene,v_gene
CASSPSGRTGGLFEQYF,TGTGCCAGCTCACCCTCTGGACGGACAGGGGGCCTCTTCGAGCAGTACTTC,-,TRBJ2-7,TRBD1,TRBV18
CSVGSGPLASTDTQYF,TGCAGCGTTGGATCGGGACCCCTAGCTAGCACAGATACGCAGTATTTT,-,TRBJ2-3,-,TRBV29-1
CASRDGLAFYNSPLHF,TGCGCCAGCAGGGACGGACTCGCTTTCTATAATTCACCCCTCCACTTT,-,TRBJ1-6,-,TRBV5-1
CASSSRGGSSGANVLTF,TGCGCCAGCAGCTCCCGCGGAGGGTCCTCTGGGGCCAACGTCCTGACTTTC,-,TRBJ2-6,-,TRBV5-1
CAWTPTWDSYEQYF,TGTGCCTGGACCCCCACTTGGGACTCCTACGAGCAGTACTTC,-,TRBJ2-7,-,TRBV30
CASSLGATGELFF,TGTGCCAGCAGCTTGGGGGCCACCGGGGAGCTGTTTTTT,once,TRBJ2-2,-,TRBV5-4
CASSLDFRLSNQPQHF,TGTGCCAGCAGCTTAGACTTCAGGTTAAGCAATCAGCCCCAGCATTTT,-,TRBJ1-5,-,TRBV7-8
CASSLGGPYEQYF,TGTGCCAGCAGCTTGGGGGGCCCCTACGAGCAGTACTTC,-,TRBJ2-7,-,TRBV5-5
CASSLVASWETQYF,TGTGCCAGCAGCTTAGTTGCTAGCTGGGAGACCCAGTACTTC,-,TRBJ2-5,-,TRBV7-8
CASSLAFYAGGSYEQYF,TGCGCCAGCAGCTTGGCCTTCTACGCGGGAGGATCCTACGAGCAGTACTTC,-,TRBJ2-7,TRBD2,TRBV5-1
CATSRDPGEQPQHF,TGTGCCACCAGCAGGGACCCAGGGGAACAGCCCCAGCATTTT,-,TRBJ1-5,-,TRBV15
CAIAQGPGAQETQYF,TGTGCCATCGCCCAGGGGCCAGGGGCCCAAGAGACCCAGTACTTC,-,TRBJ2-5,-,TRBV10-3
CASSPHSFNEQYF,TGTGCCAGCAGCCCCCACAGTTTCAACGAGCAGTACTTC,-,TRBJ2-7,-,TRBV5-8
CASSLFGSYEQYF,TGTGCCAGCAGCTTATTCGGTTCCTACGAGCAGTACTTC,-,TRBJ2-7,-,TRBV11-2
CASSAHSLAGVGTGELFF,TGTGCCAGCAGCGCCCACTCCTTAGCGGGAGTGGGCACCGGGGAGCTGTTTTTT,-,TRBJ2-2,TRBD2,TRBV9
CARTKGGLNTEAFF,TGTGCCAGAACAAAGGGGGGCCTAAACACTGAAGCTTTCTTT,-,TRBJ1-1,-,TRBV5-3
CASSPRQGMIYEQFF,TGTGCCAGCTCACCGAGGCAGGGAATGATTTATGAGCAGTTCTTC,-,TRBJ2-1,-,TRBV18
CASSLGWQVNTEAFF,TGTGCCAGCAGCTTAGGATGGCAAGTGAACACTGAAGCTTTCTTT,-,TRBJ1-1,-,TRBV11-2
CASSMDRGAATEAFF,TGTGCCAGTAGTATGGATCGGGGGGCGGCCACTGAAGCTTTCTTT,-,TRBJ1-1,-,TRBV19
CASSGTGSNYGYTF,TGTGCCAGCTCAGGGACAGGCTCTAACTATGGCTACACCTTC,-,TRBJ1-2,TRBD1,TRBV18
CASSRGGSLSTYEQYF,TGCGCCAGCAGCCGGGGGGGCAGCCTTAGTACCTACGAGCAGTACTTC,few,TRBJ2-7,TRBD2,TRBV5-1
CASRSSVLARGEQFF,TGTGCCAGCAGGTCCTCGGTACTTGCGAGGGGTGAGCAGTTCTTC,-,TRBJ2-1,-,TRBV25-1
CASSPLGGAKTIDEQFF,TGTGCCAGCAGTCCTTTAGGGGGGGCTAAGACCATAGATGAGCAGTTCTTC,once,TRBJ2-1,-,TRBV2
CASSLVGNTEAFF,TGTGCCAGCAGCTTAGTGGGGAACACTGAAGCTTTCTTT,once,TRBJ1-1,-,TRBV7-2
CASGLSGGETQYF,TGTGCTAGTGGTTTGTCCGGGGGGGAGACCCAGTACTTC,-,TRBJ2-5,TRBD2,TRBV12-5
CSVGGYEQYF,TGCAGCGTTGGGGGGTACGAGCAGTACTTC,-,TRBJ2-7,-,TRBV29-1
CASSPDGSYGYTF,TGTGCCAGCTCACCGGACGGTTCCTATGGCTACACCTTC,-,TRBJ1-2,-,TRBV18
CASSLRTAGSYEQYF,TGTGCCAGCAGCCTACGGACGGCCGGCTCCTACGAGCAGTACTTC,few,TRBJ2-7,-,TRBV7-2
CASRRQGTEAFF,TGTGCCAGCAGACGACAGGGCACTGAAGCTTTCTTT,-,TRBJ1-1,TRBD1,TRBV6-5
CASTRGQWTEAFF,TGTGCCAGCACCAGGGGGCAATGGACTGAAGCTTTCTTT,-,TRBJ1-1,TRBD1,TRBV6-1
CASSPTTGSTDTQYF,TGTGCCAGCTCACCAACTACAGGGAGCACAGATACGCAGTATTTT,-,TRBJ2-3,-,TRBV18
CASSLARGADQPQHF,TGTGCCAGCAGCTTAGCGCGGGGGGCGGATCAGCCCCAGCATTTT,-,TRBJ1-5,-,TRBV7-9
CAIWDRGSYEQYF,TGTGCCATCTGGGACAGGGGATCCTACGAGCAGTACTTC,-,TRBJ2-7,TRBD1,TRBV10-3
CASYFRDRLNYGYTF,TGTGCCAGCTACTTTAGGGACAGATTAAACTATGGCTACACCTTC,-,TRBJ1-2,TRBD1,TRBV5-4
CASARGAGGYEQYF,TGTGCCAGCGCCAGGGGAGCGGGAGGCTACGAGCAGTACTTC,-,TRBJ2-7,TRBD2,TRBV2
CASSRLRGTDTQYF,TGTGCCAGCAGCCGCCTCAGGGGCACAGATACGCAGTATTTT,-,TRBJ2-3,-,TRBV7-9
CSVPFPGQENYGYTF,TGCAGCGTGCCGTTTCCGGGACAGGAGAACTATGGCTACACCTTC,-,TRBJ1-2,TRBD1,TRBV29-1
CASSQDRGLAGTDTQYF,TGCGCCAGCAGCCAAGATAGGGGACTAGCGGGGACAGATACGCAGTATTTT,-,TRBJ2-3,TRBD2,TRBV4-1
CASTGQGERNGYTF,TGTGCCAGCACAGGACAGGGAGAAAGGAATGGCTACACCTTC,few,TRBJ1-2,TRBD1,TRBV7-9
CASKPLAGYEQYF,TGCGCCAGCAAACCCCTAGCGGGGTACGAGCAGTACTTC,-,TRBJ2-7,TRBD2,TRBV5-1
CASSLPKGITQHF,TGTGCCAGCAGTCTCCCTAAAGGGATTACCCAGCATTTT,-,TRBJ1-5,-,TRBV28